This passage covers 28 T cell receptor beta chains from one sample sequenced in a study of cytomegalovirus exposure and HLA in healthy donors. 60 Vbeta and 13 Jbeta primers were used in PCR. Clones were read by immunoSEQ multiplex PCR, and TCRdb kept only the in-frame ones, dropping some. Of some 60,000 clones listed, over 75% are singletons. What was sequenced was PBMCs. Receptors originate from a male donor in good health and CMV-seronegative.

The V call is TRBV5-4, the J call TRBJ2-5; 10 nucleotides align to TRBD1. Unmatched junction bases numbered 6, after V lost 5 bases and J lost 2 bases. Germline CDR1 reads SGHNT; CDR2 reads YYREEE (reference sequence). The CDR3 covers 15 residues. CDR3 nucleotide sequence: TGTGCCAGCAGTCTAGGACAGGGGGGGCAAGAGACCCAGTACTTC. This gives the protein CASSLGQGGQETQYF.

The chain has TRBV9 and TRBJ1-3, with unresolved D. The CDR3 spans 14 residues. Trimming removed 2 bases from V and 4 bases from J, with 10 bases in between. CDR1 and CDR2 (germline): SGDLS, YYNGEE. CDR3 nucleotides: TGTGCCAGCAGCGTGGGAGTGTTGGGAAACACCATATATTTT. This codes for CASSVGVLGNTIYF. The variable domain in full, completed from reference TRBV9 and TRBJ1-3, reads DSGVTQTPKHLITATGQRVTLRCSPRSGDLSVYWYQQSLDQGLQFLIQYYNGEERAKGNILERFSAQQFPDLHSELNLSSLELGDSALYFCASSVGVLGNTIYFGEGSWLTVV.

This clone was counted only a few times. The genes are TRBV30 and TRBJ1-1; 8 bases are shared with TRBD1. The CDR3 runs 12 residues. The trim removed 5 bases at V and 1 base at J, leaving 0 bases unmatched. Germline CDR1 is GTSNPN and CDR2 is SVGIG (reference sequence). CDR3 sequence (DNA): TGTGCCTGGGACAGGGGGAACACTGAAGCTTTCTTT. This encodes CAWDRGNTEAFF. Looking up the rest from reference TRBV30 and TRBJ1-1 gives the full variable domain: SQTIHQWPATLVQPVGSPLSLECTVEGTSNPNLYWYRQAAGRGLQLLFYSVGIGQISSEVPQNLSASRPQDRQFILSSKKLLLSDSGFYLCAWDRGNTEAFFGQGTRLTVV.

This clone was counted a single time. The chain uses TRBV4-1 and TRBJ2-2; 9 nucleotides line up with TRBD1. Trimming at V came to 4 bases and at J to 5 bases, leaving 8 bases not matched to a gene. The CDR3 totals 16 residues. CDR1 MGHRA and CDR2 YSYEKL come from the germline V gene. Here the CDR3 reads CASSRGDRERTGELFF. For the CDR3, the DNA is TGCGCCAGCAGCCGGGGGGACAGGGAGAGAACCGGGGAGCTGTTTTTT.

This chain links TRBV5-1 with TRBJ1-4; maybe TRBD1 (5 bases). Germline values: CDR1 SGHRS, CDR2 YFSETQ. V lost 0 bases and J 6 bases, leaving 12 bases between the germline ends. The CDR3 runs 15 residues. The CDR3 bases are TGCGCCAGCAGCTTGGCCTTGGGAGGGGATGAAAAACTGTTTTTT. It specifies CASSLALGGDEKLFF.

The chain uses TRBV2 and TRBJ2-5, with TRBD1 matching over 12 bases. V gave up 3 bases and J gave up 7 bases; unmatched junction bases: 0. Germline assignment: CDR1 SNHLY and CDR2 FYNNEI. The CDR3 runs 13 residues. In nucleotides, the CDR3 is TGTGCCAGCAGTGAGGGACAGGGGGCGACCCAGTACTTC. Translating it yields CASSEGQGATQYF.

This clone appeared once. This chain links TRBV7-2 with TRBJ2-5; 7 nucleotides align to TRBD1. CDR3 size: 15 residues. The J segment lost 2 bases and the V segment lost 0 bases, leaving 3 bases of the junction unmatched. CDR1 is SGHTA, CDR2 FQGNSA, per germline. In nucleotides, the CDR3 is TGTGCCAGCAGCTTAGCCGGGACAGCACAAGAGACCCAGTACTTC. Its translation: CASSLAGTAQETQYF. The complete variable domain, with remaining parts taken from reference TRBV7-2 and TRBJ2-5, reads GAGVSQSPSNKVTEKGKDVELRCDPISGHTALYWYRQSLGQGLEFLIYFQGNSAPDKSGLPSDRFSAERTGGSVSTLTIQRTQQEDSAVYLCASSLAGTAQETQYFGPGTRLLVL.

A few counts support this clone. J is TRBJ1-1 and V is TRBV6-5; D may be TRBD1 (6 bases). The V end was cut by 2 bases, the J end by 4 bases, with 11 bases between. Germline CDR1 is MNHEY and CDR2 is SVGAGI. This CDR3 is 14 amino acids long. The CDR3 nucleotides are TGTGCCAGCAGTTACGGGGGCCTCGGCACTGAAGCTTTCTTT. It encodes CASSYGGLGTEAFF.

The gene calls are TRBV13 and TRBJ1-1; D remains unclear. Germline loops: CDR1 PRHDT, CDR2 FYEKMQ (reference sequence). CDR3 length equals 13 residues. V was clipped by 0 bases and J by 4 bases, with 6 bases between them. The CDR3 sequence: CASSLGTRTEAFF. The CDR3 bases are TGTGCCAGCAGCTTAGGGACACGCACTGAAGCTTTCTTT.

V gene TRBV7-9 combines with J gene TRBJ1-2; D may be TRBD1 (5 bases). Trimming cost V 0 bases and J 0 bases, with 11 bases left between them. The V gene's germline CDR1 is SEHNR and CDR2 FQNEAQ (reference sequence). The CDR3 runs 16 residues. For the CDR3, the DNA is TGTGCCAGCAGCTTAGCCTTCGACAGAACTAACTATGGCTACACCTTC. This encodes CASSLAFDRTNYGYTF.

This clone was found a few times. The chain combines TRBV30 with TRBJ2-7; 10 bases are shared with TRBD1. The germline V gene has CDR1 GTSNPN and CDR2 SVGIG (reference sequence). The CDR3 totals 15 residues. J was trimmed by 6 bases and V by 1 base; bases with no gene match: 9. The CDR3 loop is CAWSAGTGVLREQYF. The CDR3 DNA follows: TGTGCCTGGAGTGCAGGGACAGGGGTGCTACGCGAGCAGTACTTC.

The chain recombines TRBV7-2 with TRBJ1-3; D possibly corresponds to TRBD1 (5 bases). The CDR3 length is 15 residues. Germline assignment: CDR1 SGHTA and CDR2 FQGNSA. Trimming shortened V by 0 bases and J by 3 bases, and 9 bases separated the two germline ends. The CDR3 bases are TGTGCCAGCAGCTTAGCGTCGCAGGGTGGAAACACCATATATTTT. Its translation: CASSLASQGGNTIYF.

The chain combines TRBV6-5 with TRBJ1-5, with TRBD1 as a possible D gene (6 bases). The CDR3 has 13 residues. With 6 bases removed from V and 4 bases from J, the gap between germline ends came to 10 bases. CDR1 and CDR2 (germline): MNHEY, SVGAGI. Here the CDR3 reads CASRHRENQPQHF. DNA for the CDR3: TGTGCCAGCAGACACAGGGAGAATCAGCCCCAGCATTTT.

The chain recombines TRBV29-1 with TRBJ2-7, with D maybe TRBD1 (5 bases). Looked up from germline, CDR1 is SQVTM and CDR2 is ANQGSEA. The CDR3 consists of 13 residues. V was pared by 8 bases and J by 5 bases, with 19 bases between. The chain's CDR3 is CSINLPGRDEQYF. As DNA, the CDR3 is TGCAGCATTAACCTGCCTGGCAGGGACGAGCAGTACTTC.

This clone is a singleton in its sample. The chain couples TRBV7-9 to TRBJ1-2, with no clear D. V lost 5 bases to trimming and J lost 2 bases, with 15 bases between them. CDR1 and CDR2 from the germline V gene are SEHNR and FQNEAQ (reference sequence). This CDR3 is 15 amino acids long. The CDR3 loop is CASSENLSENYGYTF. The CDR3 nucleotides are TGTGCCAGCAGCGAAAACTTAAGTGAAAACTATGGCTACACCTTC.

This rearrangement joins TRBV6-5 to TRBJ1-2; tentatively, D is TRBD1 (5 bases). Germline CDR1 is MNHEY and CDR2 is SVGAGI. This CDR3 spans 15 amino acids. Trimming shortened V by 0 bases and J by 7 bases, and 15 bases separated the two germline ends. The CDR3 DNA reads TGTGCCAGCAGTTACTCGTTCGGCAGGGAAGGTGGCTACACCTTC. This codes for CASSYSFGREGGYTF.

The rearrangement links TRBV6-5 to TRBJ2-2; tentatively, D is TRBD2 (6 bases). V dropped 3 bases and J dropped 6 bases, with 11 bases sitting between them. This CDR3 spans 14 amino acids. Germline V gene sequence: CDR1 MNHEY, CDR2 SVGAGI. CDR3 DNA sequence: TGTGCCAGCAGTTATCTCGGGACTCCCGGGGAGCTGTTTTTT. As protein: CASSYLGTPGELFF.

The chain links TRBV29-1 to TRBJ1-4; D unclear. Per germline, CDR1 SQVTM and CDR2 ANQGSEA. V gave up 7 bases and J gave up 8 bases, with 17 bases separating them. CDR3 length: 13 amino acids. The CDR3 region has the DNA TGCAGCGCGGGGTCTAACGGCGGGGAAAAACTGTTTTTT. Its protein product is CSAGSNGGEKLFF.

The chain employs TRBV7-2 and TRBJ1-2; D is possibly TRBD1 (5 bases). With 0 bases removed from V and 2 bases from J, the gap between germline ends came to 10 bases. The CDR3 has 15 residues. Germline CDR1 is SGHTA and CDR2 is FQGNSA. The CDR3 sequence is CASSLAQGGNYGYTF. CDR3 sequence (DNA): TGTGCCAGCAGCTTAGCCCAGGGAGGGAACTATGGCTACACCTTC.

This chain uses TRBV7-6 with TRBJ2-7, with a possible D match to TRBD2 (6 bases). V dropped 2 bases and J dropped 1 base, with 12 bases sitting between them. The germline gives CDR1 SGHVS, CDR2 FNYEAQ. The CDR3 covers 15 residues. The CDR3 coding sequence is TGTGCCAGCAGCTTAAATCGCGGGACGTCCTACGAGCAGTACTTC. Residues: CASSLNRGTSYEQYF.

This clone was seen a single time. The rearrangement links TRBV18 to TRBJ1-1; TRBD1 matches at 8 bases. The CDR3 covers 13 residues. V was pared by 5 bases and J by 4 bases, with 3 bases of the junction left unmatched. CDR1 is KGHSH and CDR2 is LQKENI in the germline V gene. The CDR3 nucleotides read TGTGCCAGCTCAATTACAGGGGGCACTGAAGCTTTCTTT. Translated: CASSITGGTEAFF.

CDR3 sequence (DNA): TGCGCCAGCAGCCAAGATCTTGGACAGGGGGCAAGAGGCAATCAGCCCCAGCATTTT. It translates to CASSQDLGQGARGNQPQHF. The chain is built from TRBV4-3 and TRBJ1-5; 11 bases align to TRBD1. This CDR3 comprises 19 residues. The V gene end was trimmed by 0 bases and the J gene end by 2 bases; junction bases not matched to a gene: 9. Germline CDR1 and CDR2: LGHNA and YSLEER.

The CDR3 nucleotides are TGTGCCAGCAGCTCCGAGGGGGGGTACACGCAGTATTTT. Residues: CASSSEGGYTQYF. This sequence joins TRBV11-3 and TRBJ2-3; weak D call: TRBD2 (7 bases). Germline CDR1 reads SGHNT; CDR2 reads YENEEA. Deletions cut 4 bases from V and 9 bases from J, with 14 bases between. The CDR3 runs to 13 residues.

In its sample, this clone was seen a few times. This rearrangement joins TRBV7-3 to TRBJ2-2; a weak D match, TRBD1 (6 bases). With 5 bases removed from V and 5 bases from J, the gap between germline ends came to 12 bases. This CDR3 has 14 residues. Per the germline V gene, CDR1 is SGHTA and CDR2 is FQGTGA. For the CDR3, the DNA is TGTGCCAGCAGCCTGGGACACCAAACCGGGGAGCTGTTTTTT. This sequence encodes CASSLGHQTGELFF.

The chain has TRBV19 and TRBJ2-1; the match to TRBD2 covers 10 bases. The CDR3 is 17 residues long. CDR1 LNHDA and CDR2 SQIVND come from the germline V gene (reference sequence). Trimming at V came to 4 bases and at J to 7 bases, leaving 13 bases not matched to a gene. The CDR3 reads CASSTWTSGRGGNEQFF. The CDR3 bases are TGTGCCAGTAGTACCTGGACTAGCGGACGCGGGGGGAATGAGCAGTTCTTC.

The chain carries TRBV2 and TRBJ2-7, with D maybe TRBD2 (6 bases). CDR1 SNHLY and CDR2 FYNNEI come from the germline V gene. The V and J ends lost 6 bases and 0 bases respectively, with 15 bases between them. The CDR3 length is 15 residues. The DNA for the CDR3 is TGTGCCAGCAGCGTTGGTCCCGGGGGCTCCTACGAGCAGTACTTC. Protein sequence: CASSVGPGGSYEQYF.

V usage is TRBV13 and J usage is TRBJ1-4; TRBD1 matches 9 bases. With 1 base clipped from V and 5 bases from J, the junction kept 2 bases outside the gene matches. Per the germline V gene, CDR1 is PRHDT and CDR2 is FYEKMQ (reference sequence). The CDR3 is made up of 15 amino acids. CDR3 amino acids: CASSLDGTGNEKLFF. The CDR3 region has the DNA TGTGCCAGCAGCTTAGATGGGACAGGGAATGAAAAACTGTTTTTT.

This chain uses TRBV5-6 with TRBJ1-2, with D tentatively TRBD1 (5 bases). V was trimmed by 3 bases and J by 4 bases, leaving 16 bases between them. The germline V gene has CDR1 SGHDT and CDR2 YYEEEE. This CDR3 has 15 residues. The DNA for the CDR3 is TGTGCCAGCAGCTCGATGGACGGACAATTCTATGGCTACACCTTC. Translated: CASSSMDGQFYGYTF.